Listed below are T cell receptor beta chains from one sample, sequenced in a study of T cells after yellow fever vaccination. TCRdb processed the 5' RACE reads anew with MiXCR; each CDR3 protein has one entry. The repertoire holds under 600,000 distinct CDR3 sequences, with about 14% as singletons. Sequencing used PBMCs, obtained on the day of the yellow fever booster vaccination. The receptor set was obtained from a man aged 25-40 years who received the YFV17D yellow fever vaccine. Each CDR3 is given with its conserved first and last residue. Fields, in order: D gene, J gene, clone size, V gene, CDR3 DNA, CDR3 protein. D genes are given only for firm matches. Expanded clones are given a class, and other clones once, few, many or no size at all.

>TRBD2|TRBJ2-1|NA|TRBV12-3/TRBV12-4
TGTGCCAGCAGACGGAGGACTAGCGGTAAATACAATGAGCAGTTCTTC
CASRRRTSGKYNEQFF
>TRBD2|TRBJ2-2|NA|TRBV10-3
TGTGCCACCGGACTAGCGATCGGGGAGCTGTTTTTT
CATGLAIGELFF
>TRBD2|TRBJ2-3|few|TRBV7-2
TGTGCCAGCAGCCCCCTAGCGGGAGCGGGGGGGGATACGCAGTATTTT
CASSPLAGAGGDTQYF
>NA|TRBJ2-3|NA|TRBV7-3
TGTGCCAGCAGCTTATCGAGAACTAGCACAGATACGCAGTATTTT
CASSLSRTSTDTQYF
>TRBD1|TRBJ1-5|few|TRBV7-9
TGTGCCAGCAGCTTAGCGGTTGGACAGGGTTACAATCAGCCCCAGCATTTT
CASSLAVGQGYNQPQHF
>NA|TRBJ2-7|few|TRBV7-2
TGTGCCAGCAGCTTACCTGGGGCGCCGGGAGAGCAGTACTTC
CASSLPGAPGEQYF
>NA|TRBJ1-5|many|TRBV7-2
TGTGCCAGCAGCTCGAGACAGGACGGTCAGCCCCAGCATTTT
CASSSRQDGQPQHF
>NA|TRBJ2-7|few|TRBV30
TGTGCCTGCCAGAGGGTGGAATCTAAGTACTTC
CACQRVESKYF
>NA|TRBJ2-7|few|TRBV10-3
TGTGCCATCGAGGGGGAGGCGGGCGAGCAGTACTTC
CAIEGEAGEQYF
>TRBD1|TRBJ1-2|few|TRBV5-1
TGCGCCAGCGGCGACAGGGACTATGGCTACACCTTC
CASGDRDYGYTF
>TRBD2|TRBJ2-3|many|TRBV7-9
TGTGCCAGCAGCTGGCTAGCGGGAGCTAGGTATTTT
CASSWLAGARYF
>NA|TRBJ2-7|NA|TRBV20-1
TGCAGTGCTAGAGATAGCCTCCGGAGCTCCTACGAGCAGTACTTC
CSARDSLRSSYEQYF
>NA|TRBJ1-1|few|TRBV20-1
TGCAGTGCTATCAGGGGTCGAACTGAAGCTTTCTTT
CSAIRGRTEAFF
>TRBD2|TRBJ2-3|NA|TRBV20-1
TGCAGTGCTGACCTACTGACTAGCGGGAGGGATACGCAGTATTTT
CSADLLTSGRDTQYF
>TRBD1|TRBJ1-1|NA|TRBV13
TGTGCCAGCAGCTTAACAGGGGGGAGCACTGAAGCTTTCTTT
CASSLTGGSTEAFF
>TRBD2|TRBJ2-1|NA|TRBV20-1
TGCAGTGCTAGTATCCTAGCGGGAGGGCCTTACAATGAGCAGTTCTTC
CSASILAGGPYNEQFF
>TRBD1|TRBJ1-2|NA|TRBV18
TGTGCCAGCTCACAATCGGGGACAGGGACTGGCTACACCTTC
CASSQSGTGTGYTF
>NA|TRBJ2-1|NA|TRBV6-5
TGTGCCAGCAGGTACTCGTCCGGTGAGCAGTTCTTC
CASRYSSGEQFF
>TRBD2|TRBJ2-1|many|TRBV13
TGTGCCAGCAGCTCCCGCCCGGGGACTAGCGGGAGGGCCTACAATGAGCAGTTCTTC
CASSSRPGTSGRAYNEQFF
>TRBD2|TRBJ2-1|few|TRBV5-6
TGTGCCAGCAGCTTAGCGGGAGGCACCCTCTACAATGAGCAGTTCTTC
CASSLAGGTLYNEQFF
>TRBD2|TRBJ2-1|few|TRBV10-3
TGTGCCATCAGTGAAACTAGCGGGTACAATGAGCAGTTCTTC
CAISETSGYNEQFF
>TRBD2|TRBJ2-7|NA|TRBV20-1
TGCAGTGCTTTAGCGGGAGCCGGATACGAGCAGTACTTC
CSALAGAGYEQYF
>NA|TRBJ1-1|NA|TRBV18
TGTGCCAGCTCACAAGACAGGAGGGTCTTCTCTGAAGCTTTCTTT
CASSQDRRVFSEAFF
>TRBD2|TRBJ2-5|NA|TRBV12-3/TRBV12-4
TGTGCCAGCAGCCCCGGACTAGCGGGAGTCGTGGAGACCCAGTACTTC
CASSPGLAGVVETQYF
>NA|TRBJ2-5|NA|TRBV5-1
TGCGCCAGCAGCCCCGCGGACACAACCGCCCAAGAGACCCAGTACTTC
CASSPADTTAQETQYF
>NA|TRBJ2-1|NA|TRBV28
TGTGCCAGCAACTCTCCCAGGGTCTATGAGCAGTTCTTC
CASNSPRVYEQFF
>NA|TRBJ2-3|many|TRBV18
TGTGCCAGCTCACCATACGGGGACTCTGATACGCAGTATTTT
CASSPYGDSDTQYF
>NA|TRBJ2-3|many|TRBV5-4
TGTGCCAGCAGCCTGCCTGGCGCCACAGATACGCAGTATTTT
CASSLPGATDTQYF
>TRBD1|TRBJ1-2|NA|TRBV7-2
TGTGCCAGCAGCATGACAGGGGCAGCTAACTATGGCTACACCTTC
CASSMTGAANYGYTF
>NA|TRBJ2-1|few|TRBV6-1
TGTGCCAGCACCTCCCCGAGGACCGACAATGAGCAGTTCTTC
CASTSPRTDNEQFF